One and the same sample provided the 21 T cell receptor beta chains below, sequenced in a study of blood T cell repertoires in COVID-19. Clones were read by immunoSEQ multiplex PCR, and TCRdb kept only the in-frame ones, dropping some. The sample holds a few hundred thousand clones; roughly 84% are singletons and the top ten take roughly 2%. Sequenced input: peripheral blood. The receptors derive from a man aged 35 to 55 with active or convalescent COVID-19.

The chain recombines TRBV19 with TRBJ1-4, with a tentative D call TRBD1 (5 bases). The CDR3 sequence is 17 residues long. Germline CDR1 LNHDA, CDR2 SQIVND (reference sequence). V lost 2 bases to trimming and J lost 2 bases, with 15 bases between them. The CDR3 here is CASSISDSRRTNEKLFF. The CDR3 nucleotides read TGTGCCAGTAGTATAAGCGACAGCAGAAGGACTAATGAAAAACTGTTTTTT.

The V call is TRBV9, the J call TRBJ1-2, with 10 bases aligning to TRBD1. CDR3 length equals 15 residues. After removal of 3 bases from V and 2 bases from J, the junction contained 4 bases not matched to a gene. Germline CDR1 reads SGDLS; CDR2 reads YYNGEE. CDR3 bases: TGTGCCAGCAGCGGGGACAGGGGCCGAAACTATGGCTACACCTTC. Protein product: CASSGDRGRNYGYTF.

The sample holds a few counts of this clone. The rearrangement uses TRBV28 and TRBJ1-5, with 7 bases aligning to TRBD1. V lost 5 bases to trimming and J lost 8 bases; unmatched junction nucleotides: 12. The CDR3 length is 15 residues. Looked up from germline, CDR1 is MDHEN and CDR2 is SYDVKM. CDR3 sequence: CASSPLQGKGKPQHF. In DNA, the CDR3 is TGTGCCAGCAGTCCACTACAGGGGAAAGGGAAGCCCCAGCATTTT.

This clone was counted once. The chain recombines TRBV20-1 with TRBJ2-7; no firm D call. CDR1 is DFQATT, CDR2 SNEGSKA, per germline (reference sequence). There are 11 residues in the CDR3. V lost 2 bases to trimming and J lost 4 bases, with 6 bases between them. In nucleotides, the CDR3 is TGCAGTGCTAGAAATACTTACGAGCAGTACTTC. It codes for CSARNTYEQYF.

V usage is TRBV6-5 and J usage is TRBJ1-3, with TRBD1 as a possible D gene (5 bases). Germline V gene sequence: CDR1 MNHEY, CDR2 SVGAGI. Trimming left V 4 bases short and J 2 bases short, with 12 bases between. The CDR3 loop spans 15 amino acids. The DNA of the CDR3 is TGTGCCAGCAGTTTCCAGGGTTTTACTGGAAACACCATATATTTT. Amino acids: CASSFQGFTGNTIYF.

V and J are TRBV5-1 and TRBJ1-1; the D is unclear. CDR1 is SGHRS, CDR2 YFSETQ, per germline. Between the trimmed V and J ends, which lost 5 bases and 1 base, there was a span of 15 bases. This CDR3 comprises 15 residues. CDR3 DNA: TGCGCCAGCAGTTCGGCCGGAGCTCAGAACACTGAAGCTTTCTTT. Its translation is CASSSAGAQNTEAFF.

This sequence joins TRBV27 and TRBJ1-6; no clear D. In germline, CDR1 is MNHEY, CDR2 SMNVEV (reference sequence). The CDR3 is 17 residues long. V gave up 0 bases and J gave up 0 bases, with 9 bases separating them. As DNA, the CDR3 is TGTGCCAGCAGTTTATCCCCCCAGCGCTCCTATAATTCACCCCTCCACTTT. Its protein product is CASSLSPQRSYNSPLHF.

The chain links TRBV7-2 to TRBJ2-3; D not resolved. The V gene's germline CDR1 is SGHTA and CDR2 FQGNSA. This CDR3 spans 15 amino acids. Trimming cost V 5 bases and J 2 bases, with 14 bases left between them. CDR3 nucleotides: TGTGCCAGCAGCACTCATTACAGAACCACAGATACGCAGTATTTT. Translated: CASSTHYRTTDTQYF.

This chain links TRBV9 with TRBJ2-3, with D possibly being TRBD2 (7 bases). CDR1 SGDLS and CDR2 YYNGEE come from the germline V gene. V lost 0 bases and J lost 8, with 16 bases in between. This CDR3 spans 15 amino acids. The CDR3 protein is CASSVVAGARGTQYF. The CDR3 DNA reads as TGTGCCAGCAGCGTAGTCGCGGGGGCGAGGGGTACGCAGTATTTT.

The chain couples TRBV28 to TRBJ1-1; 10 nucleotides match TRBD1. With V trimmed by 7 bases and J by 4 bases, 6 bases remained unmatched. Germline V CDR1 and CDR2: MDHEN, SYDVKM. CDR3 length equals 14 residues. The CDR3 reads CASTFWTGGTEAFF. The CDR3 DNA reads as TGTGCCAGCACTTTTTGGACAGGGGGCACTGAAGCTTTCTTT.

The chain joins TRBV7-9 to TRBJ1-6; tentative D call: TRBD1 (6 bases). Per germline, CDR1 SEHNR and CDR2 FQNEAQ (reference sequence). This CDR3 is built from 14 residues. V dropped 4 bases and J dropped 6 bases, with 10 bases sitting between them. The CDR3: CASSSGTSNSPLHF. CDR3 bases: TGTGCCAGCAGCTCCGGGACAAGTAATTCACCCCTCCACTTT.

The chain combines TRBV28 with TRBJ1-1, with D uncertain. The CDR3 is made up of 13 amino acids. Trimming removed 6 bases from V and 12 bases from J, with 20 bases in between. CDR1 is MDHEN, CDR2 SYDVKM, per germline. DNA of the CDR3: TGTGCCAGCAGCGTCCTGACAAATCTAAACTCTTTCTTT. Its translation is CASSVLTNLNSFF.

This clone was seen a single time. The rearrangement joins TRBV28 to TRBJ2-1, with D possibly matching TRBD2 (5 bases). The CDR3 consists of 15 residues. Germline assignment: CDR1 MDHEN and CDR2 SYDVKM. Trimming pared 4 bases from V and 6 bases from J, leaving 16 bases between. The CDR3 region has the DNA TGTGCCAGCAGTTCCCCACGCGGGCCCGTCAATGAGCAGTTCTTC. Translated: CASSSPRGPVNEQFF.

The chain uses TRBV5-6 and TRBJ1-2, with D maybe TRBD1 (5 bases). Per the germline V gene, CDR1 is SGHDT and CDR2 is YYEEEE. The V end lost 4 bases, the J end lost 7 bases, and 14 bases lay between the germline ends. The CDR3 covers 13 residues. This CDR3 reads CASSPGAGVGYTF. In DNA form, the CDR3 reads TGTGCCAGCAGCCCCGGGGCGGGAGTTGGCTACACCTTC.

The chain has TRBV15 and TRBJ2-5, with D possibly being TRBD2 (6 bases). Trimming removed 1 base from V and 4 bases from J, with 13 bases in between. Germline-derived CDR1 and CDR2 are LNHNV and YYDKDF (reference sequence). CDR3 length: 15 residues. The CDR3 coding sequence is TGTGCCACCAGCAGAGGGTCCGGCGGGGTAGAGACCCAGTACTTC. Translating gives CATSRGSGGVETQYF.

V and J are TRBV19 and TRBJ2-2; 8 bases align to TRBD2. The CDR3 has 13 residues. Germline assignment: CDR1 LNHDA and CDR2 SQIVND (reference sequence). The chain's CDR3 is CTSGSLYTGELFF. The CDR3 DNA follows: TGTACAAGCGGGAGCCTTTACACCGGGGAGCTGTTTTTT. The full variable domain, with the rest looked up from reference TRBV19 and TRBJ2-2, is DGGITQSPKYLFRKEGQNVTLSCEQNLNHDAMYWYRQDPGQGLRLIYYSQIVNDFQKGDIAEGYSVSREKKESFPLTVTSAQKNPTAFYLCTSGSLYTGELFFGEGSRLTVL.

V is TRBV9 and J is TRBJ2-7, with D maybe TRBD2 (7 bases). This CDR3 contains 14 residues. V was shortened by 4 bases and J by 1 base, with 12 bases between the two germline ends. Germline V lookup: CDR1 SGDLS, CDR2 YYNGEE. The DNA for the CDR3 is TGTGCCAGCAGCCCCAGGGGAGGGTCCTACGAGCAGTACTTC. It codes for CASSPRGGSYEQYF.

V and J are TRBV27 and TRBJ1-2; D is ambiguous. The CDR3 runs to 13 residues. Trimming pared 2 bases from V and 6 bases from J, leaving 10 bases between. Per germline, CDR1 MNHEY and CDR2 SMNVEV (reference sequence). The CDR3 nucleotides read TGTGCCAGCAGTTTAGCGGCCGGGGATGGCTACACCTTC. Protein sequence: CASSLAAGDGYTF.

On this clone itself: Other nucleotide sequences in the sample specify the same CDR3. CDR3 loop: CASSREVQETQYF. As DNA, the CDR3 is TGTGCCAGCTCCCGGGAAGTCCAAGAGACCCAGTACTTC. The chain recombines TRBV18 with TRBJ2-5; D perhaps matches TRBD2 (5 bases). The V gene's germline CDR1 is KGHSH and CDR2 LQKENI. V lost 6 bases, J lost 1 base, and 9 bases lay in between. This CDR3 spans 13 amino acids.

The J gene is TRBJ1-1, the V gene TRBV6-5; a possible D gene is TRBD1 (6 bases). With 2 bases removed from V and 3 bases from J, the gap between germline ends came to 10 bases. Germline lookup yields CDR1 MNHEY and CDR2 SVGAGI. The length of the CDR3 is 14 residues. The CDR3 loop is CASSYRGRYTEAFF. The CDR3 bases are TGTGCCAGCAGTTACAGGGGGAGATACACTGAAGCTTTCTTT.

The V and J genes are TRBV27 and TRBJ1-1; 7 nucleotides line up with TRBD1. Losses at the gene ends were 8 bases for V and 1 base for J; bases not matched to a gene: 7. CDR1 and CDR2 (germline): MNHEY, SMNVEV (reference sequence). The CDR3 is made up of 14 amino acids. CDR3 coding DNA: TGTGCCAGCCGACCGACAGGGACGAACACTGAAGCTTTCTTT. Residues: CASRPTGTNTEAFF.